The present T cell receptor beta chain was sequenced within a study of early T cells in non-severe SARS-CoV-2 infection. In the study overall: Sequencing was performed on bulk RNA from unsorted whole blood, leaving chains unpaired.

A note on this clonotype: Its antigen is not known.

This CDR3 comprises 15 residues. The V end was cut by 2 bases, the J end by 2 bases, with 10 bases between. The study's findings and limits: CD4 and private specificities were missed by VDJdb matching, which favored anti-spike CD8 responses.

The TCR library protocol was used to attach unique molecular identifiers. These identifiers were attached to individual cDNA molecules. TCRdb analysed the 5' RACE reads with MiXCR anew, one entry per CDR3 protein. The table shows about 64,000 distinct CDR3 sequences, with about 10% occurring only once. The origin of this receptor is an adult who was a healthcare worker with PCR-confirmed SARS-CoV-2 infection or an uninfected control (not recorded which). Specimen: whole blood, collected at baseline. This chain uses TRBV12-3 or TRBV12-4 with TRBJ1-5; D may be TRBD1 (6 bases). CDR3 sequence reads: CASSLTGNGNQPQHF. DNA of the CDR3: TGTGCCAGCAGTTTAACAGGGAATGGCAATCAGCCCCAGCATTTT.